The clone carrying this T cell receptor beta chain was observed a handful of times. Germline assignment: CDR1 MGHRA and CDR2 YSYEKL. The CDR3 totals 14 residues. The V segment lost 5 bases and the J segment 5 bases; nucleotides outside the gene matches: 4. The entry originates in a study of molecular identifiers for immune sequencing clone quantification. TCRdb reanalysed the PCR reads using MiXCR and keeps one entry per CDR3 protein. This repertoire shows under 600,000 distinct CDR3 sequences, around 23% found once; its top ten account for roughly 0.79%. This clonotype originated in a human donor in good health. Some libraries in this study had Jurkat cell RNA spiked in. Sequences were obtained from naive CD8+ T cells from blood, with Jurkat cell RNA spiked in. Subset denoted: FACS-sorted CD8+CD4-CCR7+CD45RA+ naive T cells. V is TRBV4-1 and J is TRBJ2-5; 11 nucleotides agree with TRBD1. The CDR3 protein is CASSWTGGEETQYF. The CDR3 DNA follows: TGCGCCAGCAGCTGGACAGGGGGCGAGGAGACCCAGTACTTC.